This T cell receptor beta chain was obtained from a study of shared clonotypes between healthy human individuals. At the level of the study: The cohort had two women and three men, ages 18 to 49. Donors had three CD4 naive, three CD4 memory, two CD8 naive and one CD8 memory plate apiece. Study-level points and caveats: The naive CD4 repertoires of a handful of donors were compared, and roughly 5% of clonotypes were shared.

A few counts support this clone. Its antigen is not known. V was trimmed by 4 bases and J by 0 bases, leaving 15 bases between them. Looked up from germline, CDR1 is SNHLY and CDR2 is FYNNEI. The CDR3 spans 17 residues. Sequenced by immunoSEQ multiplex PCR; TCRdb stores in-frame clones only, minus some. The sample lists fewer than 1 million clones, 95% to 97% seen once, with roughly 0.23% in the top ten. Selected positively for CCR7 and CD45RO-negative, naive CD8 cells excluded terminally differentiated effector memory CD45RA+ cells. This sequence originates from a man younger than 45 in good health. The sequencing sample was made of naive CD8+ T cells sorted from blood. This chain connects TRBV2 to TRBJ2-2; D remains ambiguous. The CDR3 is CASSGQHERANTGELFF. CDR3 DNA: TGTGCCAGCAGTGGGCAGCATGAACGCGCGAACACCGGGGAGCTGTTTTTT.